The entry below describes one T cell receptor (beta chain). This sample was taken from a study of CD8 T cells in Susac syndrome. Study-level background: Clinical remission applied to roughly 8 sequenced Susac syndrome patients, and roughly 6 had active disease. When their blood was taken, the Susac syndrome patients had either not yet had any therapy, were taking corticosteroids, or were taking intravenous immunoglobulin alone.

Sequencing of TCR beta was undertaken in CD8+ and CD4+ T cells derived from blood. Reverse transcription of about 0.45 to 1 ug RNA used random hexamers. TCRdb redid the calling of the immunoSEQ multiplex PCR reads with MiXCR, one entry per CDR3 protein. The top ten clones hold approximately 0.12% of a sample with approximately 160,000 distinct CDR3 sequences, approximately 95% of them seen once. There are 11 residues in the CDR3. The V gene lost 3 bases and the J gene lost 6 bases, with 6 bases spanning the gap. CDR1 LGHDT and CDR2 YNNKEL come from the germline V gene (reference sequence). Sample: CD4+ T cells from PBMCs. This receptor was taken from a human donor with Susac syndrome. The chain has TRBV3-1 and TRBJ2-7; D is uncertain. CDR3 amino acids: CASSQAGEQYF. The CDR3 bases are TGTGCCAGCAGCCAGGCTGGCGAGCAGTACTTC.